Each of the 20 T cell receptor beta chains below was sequenced from the same sample in a study of identifying expanded T cells in peripheral blood. Profiling relied on immunoSEQ multiplex PCR, and the TCRdb table lists in-frame clones only, not all of them. The table records roughly 100,000 clones, about 91% of them present only once. Sequencing was carried out using blood. These receptor sequences come from a person aged 18 to 75 in good health.

The chain combines TRBV2 with TRBJ1-4; D perhaps matches TRBD1 (5 bases). The germline CDR1 and CDR2 sequences are SNHLY and FYNNEI. Deletions cut 7 bases from V and 11 bases from J, with 20 bases between. The length of the CDR3 is 14 residues. The DNA of the CDR3 is TGTGCCAGCATGTCCCGGCTCAATGGGGGGAAACTGTTTTTT. Its protein product is CASMSRLNGGKLFF. Combining the CDR3 with reference TRBV2 and TRBJ1-4 gives the whole variable domain EPEVTQTPSHQVTQMGQEVILRCVPISNHLYFYWYRQILGQKVEFLVSFYNNEISEKSEIFDDQFSVERPDGSNFTLKIRSTKLEDSAMYFCASMSRLNGGKLFFGSGTQLSVL.

The chain couples TRBV6-4 to TRBJ1-2; unclear D gene. The CDR3 is made up of 14 amino acids. The germline gives CDR1 MRHNA, CDR2 SNTAGT. Trimming stripped 5 bases from V and 4 bases from J, with 14 bases between. The CDR3 here is CASSPTVDGYGYTF. In DNA, the CDR3 is TGTGCCAGCAGTCCGACGGTGGATGGCTATGGCTACACCTTC.

This chain uses TRBV7-9 with TRBJ2-2; no clear D. CDR3 length equals 16 residues. Trimming took off 5 bases at V and 3 bases at J, with 16 bases between the two ends. Germline V gene lookup returns CDR1 SEHNR and CDR2 FQNEAQ (reference sequence). Written as DNA, the CDR3 is TGTGCCAGCAGCCCCCCTGGGAACAGACACACCGGGGAGCTGTTTTTT. Its protein product is CASSPPGNRHTGELFF. The whole variable domain, filled in from reference TRBV7-9 and TRBJ2-2, reads DTGVSQNPRHKITKRGQNVTFRCDPISEHNRLYWYRQTLGQGPEFLTYFQNEAQLEKSRLLSDRFSAERPKGSFSTLEIQRTEQGDSAMYLCASSPPGNRHTGELFFGEGSRLTVL.

The CDR3 bases are TGTGCCAGCAGCTTGGAGCCCAGGGATGACTATGGCTACACCTTC. Translating gives CASSLEPRDDYGYTF. The chain employs TRBV11-2 and TRBJ1-2; a possible D gene is TRBD1 (5 bases). V lost 3 bases to trimming and J lost 3 bases, with 14 bases between them. Germline V CDR1 and CDR2: SGHAT, FQNNGV. This CDR3 is built from 15 residues. The full variable domain, in which reference TRBV11-2 and TRBJ1-2 provide the parts outside the CDR3, is EAGVAQSPRYKIIEKRQSVAFWCNPISGHATLYWYQQILGQGPKLLIQFQNNGVVDDSQLPKDRFSAERLKGVDSTLKIQPAKLEDSAVYLCASSLEPRDDYGYTFGSGTRLTVV.

This chain joins TRBV29-1 and TRBJ2-7; unclear D gene. This CDR3 is built from 10 residues. Germline V lookup: CDR1 SQVTM, CDR2 ANQGSEA. Trimming cost V 4 bases and J 3 bases, with 4 bases left between them. CDR3 DNA: TGCAGCGTTGTGGACTACGAGCAGTACTTC. Protein product: CSVVDYEQYF.

Here the CDR3 reads CASSLFQYNEQFF. CDR3 sequence (DNA): TGTGCCAGTAGTCTCTTCCAGTACAATGAGCAGTTCTTC. This chain joins TRBV19 and TRBJ2-1, with unresolved D. CDR1 LNHDA and CDR2 SQIVND come from the germline V gene (reference sequence). V was clipped by 5 bases and J by 4 bases, with 9 bases between them. CDR3 length equals 13 residues.

The chain uses TRBV19 and TRBJ2-7; D is perhaps TRBD1 (5 bases). This CDR3 spans 13 amino acids. Germline loops: CDR1 LNHDA, CDR2 SQIVND (reference sequence). Between the trimmed V and J ends, which lost 5 bases and 7 bases, there was a span of 15 bases. CDR3 residues: CASSLSRVREQYF. The CDR3 DNA is TGTGCCAGTAGTCTCTCCAGGGTGAGGGAGCAGTACTTC.

This rearrangement joins TRBV5-6 to TRBJ1-1; 7 bases align to TRBD1. This CDR3 has 15 amino acids. V dropped 4 bases and J dropped 4; count of bases not matched to a gene: 10. The germline gives CDR1 SGHDT, CDR2 YYEEEE. CDR3 protein: CASSIRTGRGTEAFF. The DNA for the CDR3 is TGTGCCAGCAGCATACGGACAGGAAGGGGCACTGAAGCTTTCTTT.

This chain joins TRBV30 and TRBJ1-5, with 12 bases matching TRBD1. Germline values: CDR1 GTSNPN, CDR2 SVGIG (reference sequence). V lost 5 bases and J lost 2; bases outside the gene matches: 7. The CDR3 totals 16 residues. CDR3: CAWGDRGRNRNQPQHF. The CDR3 DNA reads TGTGCCTGGGGGGACAGGGGGCGAAATCGCAATCAGCCCCAGCATTTT.

The rearrangement links TRBV28 to TRBJ1-3; weak D call: TRBD1 (6 bases). V lost 5 bases and J 4 bases, leaving 12 bases between the germline ends. Germline V CDR1 and CDR2: MDHEN, SYDVKM. The CDR3 extends over 14 amino acids. CDR3 nucleotides: TGTGCCAGCAGTGCGGACAGAGAGGGAAACACCATATATTTT. This gives the protein CASSADREGNTIYF.

CDR3 region: CASSHSGGTDTQYF. The CDR3 nucleotides are TGTGCCAGCAGCCACAGCGGGGGCACAGATACGCAGTATTTT. V gene TRBV4-2 combines with J gene TRBJ2-3; TRBD2 matches at 7 bases. The CDR3 extends over 14 amino acids. The ends lost 3 bases at V and 1 base at J; junction bases unmatched: 1. Germline V gene lookup returns CDR1 LGHNA and CDR2 YNFKEQ.

The J gene is TRBJ2-7, the V gene TRBV5-1, with D possibly being TRBD1 (5 bases). There are 14 residues in the CDR3. Germline values: CDR1 SGHRS, CDR2 YFSETQ. Trimming stripped 1 base from V and 7 bases from J, with 15 bases between. The DNA of the CDR3 is TGCGCCAGCAGCTTGAGTCAGGGCGCGCAGGAGCAGTACTTC. Its translation: CASSLSQGAQEQYF. The full variable domain, rest sourced from reference TRBV5-1 and TRBJ2-7, is KAGVTQTPRYLIKTRGQQVTLSCSPISGHRSVSWYQQTPGQGLQFLFEYFSETQRNKGNFPGRFSGRQFSNSRSEMNVSTLELGDSALYLCASSLSQGAQEQYFGPGTRLTVT.

The chain couples TRBV2 to TRBJ1-1; D might be TRBD1 (6 bases). Deletions cut 6 bases from V and 5 bases from J, with 16 bases between. This CDR3 is 14 amino acids long. CDR1 is SNHLY, CDR2 FYNNEI, per germline. The CDR3 here is CASRTQGRGTEAFF. CDR3 DNA: TGTGCCAGCAGGACACAGGGTCGGGGTACTGAAGCTTTCTTT.

The chain has TRBV1 and TRBJ2-5; TRBD2 reflects the table's D call only, with no check against the DNA. TRBV1 is a listed pseudogene. The CDR3 is 19 amino acids. CDR3 protein: CTSSQVLPRLAGGLETQYF. The CDR3 bases are TGCACCAGCAGCCAAGTCCTACCGAGACTAGCGGGGGGACTCGAGACCCAGTACTTC.

The chain is built from TRBV5-1 and TRBJ1-3; D remains unclear. V gave up 3 bases and J gave up 0 bases, with 10 bases separating them. Germline CDR1 reads SGHRS; CDR2 reads YFSETQ. The CDR3 consists of 15 residues. CDR3 nucleotides: TGCGCCAGCAGCTCTGGCCACAACTCTGGAAACACCATATATTTT. Residues: CASSSGHNSGNTIYF.

The rearrangement links TRBV2 to TRBJ1-1, with TRBD1 matching 10 bases. J was trimmed by 7 bases and V by 6 bases; bases with no gene match: 5. The CDR3 runs 13 residues. Germline-derived CDR1 and CDR2 are SNHLY and FYNNEI. Here the CDR3 reads CASRTGGANEAFF. The CDR3 nucleotides read TGTGCCAGCAGGACAGGGGGCGCAAATGAAGCTTTCTTT.

This clone was seen once. V gene TRBV7-7 combines with J gene TRBJ2-3; D remains unclear. The CDR3 consists of 15 residues. Trimming took off 2 bases at V and 6 bases at J, with 15 bases between the two ends. Germline V gives CDR1 SSHAT, CDR2 FNYEAQ (reference sequence). CDR3 nucleotides: TGTGCCAGCAGCTTAACAGTATTAGTATCGGATACGCAGTATTTT. This gives the protein CASSLTVLVSDTQYF.

J is TRBJ2-7 and V is TRBV10-1; no firm D call. Looked up from germline, CDR1 is WNHNN and CDR2 is SYGVQD (reference sequence). Trimming pared 2 bases from V and 5 bases from J, leaving 10 bases between. This CDR3 comprises 13 residues. The CDR3: CASSEDPRDEQYF. CDR3 in DNA: TGCGCCAGCAGTGAGGATCCCCGGGACGAGCAGTACTTC.

The chain is built from TRBV19 and TRBJ2-1; TRBD2 agrees at 7 bases. With V trimmed by 2 bases and J by 3 bases, 19 bases remained unmatched. CDR3 length: 20 residues. Germline V gene sequence: CDR1 LNHDA, CDR2 SQIVND (reference sequence). Written as DNA, the CDR3 is TGTGCCAGTAGTATACGACCGGGACTACAGACTACCTTCTTCTACAATGAGCAGTTCTTC. This encodes CASSIRPGLQTTFFYNEQFF.

This chain links TRBV6-7 with TRBJ2-5, with D tentatively TRBD1 (6 bases). TRBV6-7 belongs to the ORF category, with a function that is uncertain. The V end was cut by 6 bases, the J end by 7 bases, with 15 bases between. CDR3 length equals 13 residues. CDR3 region: CASSQRGIRTQYF. DNA of the CDR3: TGTGCCAGCAGCCAAAGGGGGATCAGGACCCAGTACTTC.